This passage covers 15 T cell receptor beta chains from one sample sequenced in a study of untreated major depressive disorder. Study-level points and caveats: Depressed patients' CD4+ T cells carried increased TRBV05-01 (Vbeta 5.1) usage versus control CD4+ T cells.

Sequencing used immunoSEQ multiplex PCR; TCRdb keeps in-frame clones, though not all of them. The sample comprises 20,000 or so clones, roughly 90% of which are singletons, and about 0.6% rests with the top ten. No antigen has been assigned to these receptors. The material sequenced was CD4+ T cells from PBMCs. The receptors were sampled from a woman between 35 and 50 years old with major depressive disorder.

The gene calls are TRBV7-8 and TRBJ1-5; maybe TRBD1 (5 bases). V lost 5 bases to trimming and J lost 4 bases, with 15 bases between them. Germline V CDR1 and CDR2: SGHVS, FQNEAQ. This CDR3 comprises 15 residues. The CDR3 DNA is TGTGCCAGCAGCCAAGGCAGACAGACAAATCAGCCCCAGCATTTT. Amino acids: CASSQGRQTNQPQHF.

The V gene is TRBV27, the J gene TRBJ1-2; D gene ambiguous. The CDR3 runs 13 residues. Trimming removed 2 bases from V and 0 bases from J, with 4 bases in between. The germline gives CDR1 MNHEY, CDR2 SMNVEV (reference sequence). The CDR3 DNA reads as TGTGCCAGCAGTTTACGGTCTAACTATGGCTACACCTTC. Translation gives CASSLRSNYGYTF.

The chain recombines TRBV5-1 with TRBJ1-3; 11 positions match TRBD1. The CDR3 has 20 amino acids. Germline lookup yields CDR1 SGHRS and CDR2 YFSETQ. V lost 4 bases, J lost 1 base, and 16 bases stayed unmatched. CDR3 DNA: TGCGCCAGCAGCCCACAACCCTCGGGACAGGGGGTCCTTTCTGGAAACACCATATATTTT. Its protein is CASSPQPSGQGVLSGNTIYF.

This chain uses TRBV6-5 with TRBJ2-3; D call uncertain. The germline V and J ends were trimmed by 2 bases and 4 bases, with 10 bases remaining between them. This CDR3 contains 14 residues. CDR1 and CDR2 (germline): MNHEY, SVGAGI. The CDR3 loop is CASSYDLWADTQYF. The CDR3 coding sequence is TGTGCCAGCAGTTACGACCTCTGGGCAGATACGCAGTATTTT.

The chain joins TRBV6-1 to TRBJ2-2, with 7 bases fitting TRBD2. Germline V gives CDR1 MNHNS, CDR2 SASEGT. The CDR3 is 15 residues long. V shed 4 bases and J 6 bases; nucleotides not matched to a gene: 8. CDR3 coding DNA: TGTGCCAGCAGTGCGGCTAGCGGTCAGTCCGGGGAGCTGTTTTTT. It encodes CASSAASGQSGELFF.

The V and J genes are TRBV4-2 and TRBJ1-1; D might be TRBD1 (6 bases). With 1 base removed from V and 1 base from J, the gap between germline ends came to 13 bases. Germline loops: CDR1 LGHNA, CDR2 YNFKEQ. The CDR3 contains 16 residues. The CDR3 loop is CASSQGVGGKNTEAFF. The CDR3 coding sequence is TGTGCCAGCAGCCAAGGGGTAGGGGGGAAGAACACTGAAGCTTTCTTT.

The genes are TRBV7-2 and TRBJ1-1, with 8 bases aligning to TRBD1. The CDR3 totals 14 residues. With 5 bases clipped from V and 4 bases from J, the junction kept 6 bases outside the gene matches. CDR1 and CDR2 (germline): SGHTA, FQGNSA. The DNA of the CDR3 is TGTGCCAGCAGCCCACAGGGGGGAACCACTGAAGCTTTCTTT. Translated, it gives CASSPQGGTTEAFF.

The rearrangement joins TRBV27 to TRBJ2-3, with no clear D. CDR3 size: 15 residues. From germline, CDR1 is MNHEY and CDR2 SMNVEV (reference sequence). Trimming stripped 2 bases from V and 0 bases from J, with 9 bases between. The CDR3 region has the DNA TGTGCCAGCAGTTTACGCCTTCCTAGCACAGATACGCAGTATTTT. It specifies CASSLRLPSTDTQYF.

The V and J genes are TRBV9 and TRBJ2-5, with unresolved D. Germline V lookup: CDR1 SGDLS, CDR2 YYNGEE. V was shortened by 4 bases and J by 1 base, with 14 bases between the two germline ends. This CDR3 is built from 15 residues. DNA for the CDR3: TGTGCCAGCAGCCCTCTGTCTACGACCCAAGAGACCCAGTACTTC. Protein sequence: CASSPLSTTQETQYF.

The rearrangement joins TRBV5-4 to TRBJ1-1; D remains ambiguous. The germline V gene has CDR1 SGHNT and CDR2 YYREEE (reference sequence). Trimming cost V 0 bases and J 0 bases, with 6 bases left between them. CDR3 length equals 14 residues. The CDR3 sequence is CASSLAGMNTEAFF. The CDR3 nucleotides are TGTGCCAGCAGCTTGGCTGGGATGAACACTGAAGCTTTCTTT.

This chain joins TRBV20-1 and TRBJ1-1; no clear D. The V end lost 2 bases, the J end lost 6 bases, and 4 bases lay between the germline ends. This CDR3 comprises 10 residues. The V gene's germline CDR1 is DFQATT and CDR2 SNEGSKA (reference sequence). CDR3 residues: CSARIAEAFF. For the CDR3, the DNA is TGCAGTGCTAGAATTGCTGAAGCTTTCTTT.

J is TRBJ2-3 and V is TRBV5-1; D unresolved. Trimming left V 0 bases short and J 5 bases short, with 10 bases between. The CDR3 contains 14 residues. Looked up from germline, CDR1 is SGHRS and CDR2 is YFSETQ. CDR3 sequence reads: CASSLAGWRDTQYF. CDR3 nucleotide sequence: TGCGCCAGCAGCTTGGCGGGCTGGAGAGATACGCAGTATTTT.

V is TRBV5-6 and J is TRBJ2-7, with D unresolved. CDR1 is SGHDT, CDR2 YYEEEE, per germline. Trimming pared 1 base from V and 3 bases from J, leaving 5 bases between. The CDR3 consists of 12 residues. The CDR3 region is CASSLRLYEQYV. The DNA for the CDR3 is TGTGCCAGCAGCTTGAGGCTCTACGAGCAGTACGTC.

The chain has TRBV11-3 and TRBJ2-3; 10 bases fit TRBD1. The CDR3 runs to 15 residues. The germline CDR1 and CDR2 sequences are SGHNT and YENEEA. Losses at the gene ends were 6 bases for V and 4 bases for J; bases not matched to a gene: 7. CDR3 sequence: CASSSGQGLSDTQYF. The CDR3 bases are TGTGCCAGCAGTTCGGGACAGGGGCTCTCAGATACGCAGTATTTT.

This chain connects TRBV7-2 to TRBJ1-4; D remains ambiguous. The CDR3 is 15 amino acids. V lost 1 base and J lost 8, with 14 bases in between. Germline CDR1 and CDR2: SGHTA and FQGNSA. The CDR3 coding sequence is TGTGCCAGCAGCTTAGGTCGCCAGGTCGGCGAAAAACTGTTTTTT. This sequence encodes CASSLGRQVGEKLFF.